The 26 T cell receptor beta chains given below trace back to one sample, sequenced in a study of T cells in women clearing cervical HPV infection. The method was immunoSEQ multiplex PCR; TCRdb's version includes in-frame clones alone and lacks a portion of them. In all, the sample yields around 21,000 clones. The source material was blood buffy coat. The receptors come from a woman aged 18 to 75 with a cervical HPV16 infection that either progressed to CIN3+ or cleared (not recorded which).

The sequenced CDR3 bases are TGTGCCAGCAGTGACCGGGACAGCCAATTCACTGAA. Translated: CASSDRDSQFTE. The whole CDR3 sequence is CASSDRDSQFTEAFF. The chain carries TRBV6-2 or TRBV6-3 and TRBJ1-1; 7 bases agree with TRBD1. Coverage ceases 3 residues before the CDR3 finishes, and the germline J gene fills in the end. V shed 5 bases, J shed 4 bases, and the junction held 10 bases outside the gene matches. The CDR3 is 15 residues long. Germline V CDR1 and CDR2: MNHEY, SVGEGT.

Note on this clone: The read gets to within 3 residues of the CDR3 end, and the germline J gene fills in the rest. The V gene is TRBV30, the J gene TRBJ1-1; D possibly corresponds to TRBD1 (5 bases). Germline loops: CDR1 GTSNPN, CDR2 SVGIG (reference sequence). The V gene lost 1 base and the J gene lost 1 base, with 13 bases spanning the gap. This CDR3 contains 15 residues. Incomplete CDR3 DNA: TGTGCCTGGAGTGGCACCGGGACTAGGAACACTGAA. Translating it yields CAWSGTGTRNTE. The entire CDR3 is CAWSGTGTRNTEAFF. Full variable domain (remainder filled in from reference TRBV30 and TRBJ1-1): SQTIHQWPATLVQPVGSPLSLECTVEGTSNPNLYWYRQAAGRGLQLLFYSVGIGQISSEVPQNLSASRPQDRQFILSSKKLLLSDSGFYLCAWSGTGTRNTEAFFGQGTRLTVV.

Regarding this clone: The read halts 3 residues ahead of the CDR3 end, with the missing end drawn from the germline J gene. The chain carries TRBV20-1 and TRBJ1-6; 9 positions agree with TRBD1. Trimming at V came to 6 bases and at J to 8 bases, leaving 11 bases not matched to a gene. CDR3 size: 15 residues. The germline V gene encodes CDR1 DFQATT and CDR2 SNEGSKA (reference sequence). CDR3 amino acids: CSASPGTGFDSPLHF. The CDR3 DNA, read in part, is TGCAGTGCGAGTCCCGGGACAGGGTTTGATTCACCC.

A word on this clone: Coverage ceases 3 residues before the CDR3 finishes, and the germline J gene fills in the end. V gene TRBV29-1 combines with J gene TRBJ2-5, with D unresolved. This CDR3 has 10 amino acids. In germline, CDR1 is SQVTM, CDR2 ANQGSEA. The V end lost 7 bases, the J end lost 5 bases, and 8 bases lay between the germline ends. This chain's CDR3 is CSALLETQYF. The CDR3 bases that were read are TGCAGCGCCCTTCTGGAGACC.

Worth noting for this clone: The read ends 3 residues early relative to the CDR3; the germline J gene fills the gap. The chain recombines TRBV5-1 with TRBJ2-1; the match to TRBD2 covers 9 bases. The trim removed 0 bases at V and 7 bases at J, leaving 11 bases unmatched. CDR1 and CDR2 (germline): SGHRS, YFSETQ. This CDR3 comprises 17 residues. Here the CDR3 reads CASSLAWGSGSRNEQFF. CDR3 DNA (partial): TGCGCCAGCAGCTTGGCCTGGGGTAGCGGGAGTAGGAATGAG. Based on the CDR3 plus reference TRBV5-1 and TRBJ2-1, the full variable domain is KAGVTQTPRYLIKTRGQQVTLSCSPISGHRSVSWYQQTPGQGLQFLFEYFSETQRNKGNFPGRFSGRQFSNSRSEMNVSTLELGDSALYLCASSLAWGSGSRNEQFFGPGTRLTVL.

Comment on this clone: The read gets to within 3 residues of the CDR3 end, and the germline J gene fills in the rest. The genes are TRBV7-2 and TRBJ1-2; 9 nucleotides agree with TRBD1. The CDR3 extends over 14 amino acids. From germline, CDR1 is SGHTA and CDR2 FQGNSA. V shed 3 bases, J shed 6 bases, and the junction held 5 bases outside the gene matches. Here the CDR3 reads CASSLTGGRNGYTF. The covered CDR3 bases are TGTGCCAGCAGCTTGACAGGGGGTCGAAATGGC.

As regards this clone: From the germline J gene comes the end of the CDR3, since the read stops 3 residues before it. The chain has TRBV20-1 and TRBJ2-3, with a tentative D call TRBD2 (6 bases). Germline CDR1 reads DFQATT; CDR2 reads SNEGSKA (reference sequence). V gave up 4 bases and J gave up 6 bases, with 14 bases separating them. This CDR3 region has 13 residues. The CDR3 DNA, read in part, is TGCAGTGCTACTAGCGCCGCGGGTGATACG. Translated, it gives CSATSAAGDT. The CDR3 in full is CSATSAAGDTQYF.

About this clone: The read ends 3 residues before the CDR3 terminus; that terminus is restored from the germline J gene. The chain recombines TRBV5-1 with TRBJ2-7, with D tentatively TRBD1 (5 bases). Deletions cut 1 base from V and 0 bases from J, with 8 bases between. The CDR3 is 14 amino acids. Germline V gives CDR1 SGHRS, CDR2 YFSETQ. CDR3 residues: CASSLITGSYEQYF. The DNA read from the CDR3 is TGCGCCAGCAGCTTGATAACAGGCTCCTACGAG.

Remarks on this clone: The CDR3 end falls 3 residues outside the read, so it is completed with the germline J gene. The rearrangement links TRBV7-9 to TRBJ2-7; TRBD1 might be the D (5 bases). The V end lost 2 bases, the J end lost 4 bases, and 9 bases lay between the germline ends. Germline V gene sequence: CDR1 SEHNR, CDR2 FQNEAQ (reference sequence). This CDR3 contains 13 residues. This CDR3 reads CASSLRAGYEQYF. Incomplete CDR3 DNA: TGTGCCAGCAGCTTAAGGGCAGGGTACGAG.

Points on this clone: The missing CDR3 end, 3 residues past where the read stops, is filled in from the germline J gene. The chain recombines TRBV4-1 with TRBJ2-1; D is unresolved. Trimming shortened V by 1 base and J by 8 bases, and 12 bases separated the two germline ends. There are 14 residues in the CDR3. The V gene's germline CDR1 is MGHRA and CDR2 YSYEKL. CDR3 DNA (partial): TGCGCCAGCAGCCAAGGCCCCTCCAGCGATGAG. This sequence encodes CASSQGPSSDE. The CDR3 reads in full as CASSQGPSSDEQFF.

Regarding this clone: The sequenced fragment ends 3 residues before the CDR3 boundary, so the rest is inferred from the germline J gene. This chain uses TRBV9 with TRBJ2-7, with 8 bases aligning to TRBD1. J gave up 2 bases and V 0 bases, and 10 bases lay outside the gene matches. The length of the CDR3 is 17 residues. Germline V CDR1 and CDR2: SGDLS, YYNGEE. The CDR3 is CASSVAGAGQGAYEQYF. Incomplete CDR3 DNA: TGTGCCAGCAGCGTAGCTGGGGCCGGACAGGGTGCCTACGAG.

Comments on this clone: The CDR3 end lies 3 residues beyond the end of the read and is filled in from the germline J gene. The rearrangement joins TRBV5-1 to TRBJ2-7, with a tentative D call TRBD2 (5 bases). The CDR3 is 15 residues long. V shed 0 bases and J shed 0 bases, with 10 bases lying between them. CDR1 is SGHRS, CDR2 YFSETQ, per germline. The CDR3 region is CASSLGADSSYEQYF. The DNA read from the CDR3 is TGCGCCAGCAGCTTGGGAGCGGATAGCTCCTACGAG.

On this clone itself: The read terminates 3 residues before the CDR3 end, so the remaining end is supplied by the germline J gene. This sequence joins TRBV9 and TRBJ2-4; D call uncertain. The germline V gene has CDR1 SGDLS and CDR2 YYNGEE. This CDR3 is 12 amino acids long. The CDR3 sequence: CASSVDITDQYF. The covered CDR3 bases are TGTGCCAGCAGCGTAGACATAACAGAT.

The CDR3: CAWILAGVEAGELFF. CDR3 DNA (partial): TGTGCCTGGATCTTAGCGGGAGTGGAGGCCGGGGAG. The V and J genes are TRBV30 and TRBJ2-2, with 9 bases lining up with TRBD2. The CDR3 is cut off 3 residues early in the read; its end comes from the germline J gene. Germline V gene data show CDR1 as GTSNPN and CDR2 as SVGIG (reference sequence). The CDR3 is 15 amino acids. J was trimmed by 6 bases and V by 4 bases; bases with no gene match: 9. The full variable domain, its missing parts supplied by reference TRBV30 and TRBJ2-2, is SQTIHQWPATLVQPVGSPLSLECTVEGTSNPNLYWYRQAAGRGLQLLFYSVGIGQISSEVPQNLSASRPQDRQFILSSKKLLLSDSGFYLCAWILAGVEAGELFFGEGSRLTVL.

CDR3 region: CASSEGGPSHEQYF. CDR3 DNA (partial): TGTGCCAGCAGTGAAGGGGGGCCCTCGCACGAG. The chain uses TRBV2 and TRBJ2-7, with D perhaps matching TRBD1 (6 bases). The read finishes 3 residues shy of the CDR3 end, and the germline J gene is used to complete it. V lost 1 base and J 5 bases, leaving 12 bases between the germline ends. The CDR3 covers 14 residues. Germline values: CDR1 SNHLY, CDR2 FYNNEI.

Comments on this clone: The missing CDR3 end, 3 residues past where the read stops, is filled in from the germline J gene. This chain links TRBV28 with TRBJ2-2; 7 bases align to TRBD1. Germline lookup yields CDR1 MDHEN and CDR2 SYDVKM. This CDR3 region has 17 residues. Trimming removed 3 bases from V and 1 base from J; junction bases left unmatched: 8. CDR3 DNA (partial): TGTGCCAGCAGTTTTTATCCAGGGGGTAGGAACACCGGGGAG. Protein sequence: CASSFYPGGRNTGE. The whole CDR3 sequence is CASSFYPGGRNTGELFF.

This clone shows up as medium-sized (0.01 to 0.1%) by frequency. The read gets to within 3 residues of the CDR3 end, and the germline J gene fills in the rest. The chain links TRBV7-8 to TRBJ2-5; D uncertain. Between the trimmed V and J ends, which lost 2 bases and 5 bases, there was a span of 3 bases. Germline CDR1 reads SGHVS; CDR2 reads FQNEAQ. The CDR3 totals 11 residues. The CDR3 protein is CASSLSETQYF. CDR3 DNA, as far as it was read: TGTGCCAGCAGCTTATCGGAGACC.

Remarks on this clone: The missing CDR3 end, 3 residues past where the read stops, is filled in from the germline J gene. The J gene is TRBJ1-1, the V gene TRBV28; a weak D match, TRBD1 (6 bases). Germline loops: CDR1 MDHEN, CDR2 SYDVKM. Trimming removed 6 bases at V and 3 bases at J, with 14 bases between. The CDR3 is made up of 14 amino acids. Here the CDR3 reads CASRANRADTEAFF. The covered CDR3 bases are TGTGCCAGCAGGGCAAACAGGGCCGACACTGAA.

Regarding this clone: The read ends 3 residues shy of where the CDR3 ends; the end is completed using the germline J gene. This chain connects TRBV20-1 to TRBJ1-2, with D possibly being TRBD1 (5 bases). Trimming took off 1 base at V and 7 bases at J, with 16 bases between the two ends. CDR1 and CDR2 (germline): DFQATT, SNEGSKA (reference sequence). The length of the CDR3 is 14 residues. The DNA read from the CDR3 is TGCAGTGCTAGAGGCCTAGGGGAAATACGTGGC. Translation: CSARGLGEIRG. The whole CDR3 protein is CSARGLGEIRGYTF.

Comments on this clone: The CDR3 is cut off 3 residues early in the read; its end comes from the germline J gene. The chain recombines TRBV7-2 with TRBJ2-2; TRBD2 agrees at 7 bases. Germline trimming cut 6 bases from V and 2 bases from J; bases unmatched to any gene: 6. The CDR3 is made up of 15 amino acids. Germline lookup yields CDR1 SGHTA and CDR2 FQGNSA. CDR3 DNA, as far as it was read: TGTGCCAGCAGGCCCGGGGGGTCTAACACCGGGGAG. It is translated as CASRPGGSNTGE. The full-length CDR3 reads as CASRPGGSNTGELFF.

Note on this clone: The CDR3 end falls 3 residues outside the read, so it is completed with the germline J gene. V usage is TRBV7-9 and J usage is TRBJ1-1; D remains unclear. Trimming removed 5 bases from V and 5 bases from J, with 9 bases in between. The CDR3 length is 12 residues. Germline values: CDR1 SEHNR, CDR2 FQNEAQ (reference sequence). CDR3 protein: CASSLSKTEAFF. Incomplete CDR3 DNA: TGTGCCAGCAGCCTCAGTAAAACTGAA.

Partial CDR3 DNA: TGTGCCATCAGTGACGGGGTTGGGTCCTACGAG. It encodes CAISDGVGSYE. The CDR3 in full is CAISDGVGSYEQYF. This chain uses TRBV10-3 with TRBJ2-7; possibly TRBD2 for D (5 bases). The CDR3 end lies 3 residues beyond the end of the read and is filled in from the germline J gene. Germline CDR1 is ENHRY and CDR2 is SYGVKD. The CDR3 covers 14 residues. With 3 bases removed from V and 1 base from J, the gap between germline ends came to 10 bases.

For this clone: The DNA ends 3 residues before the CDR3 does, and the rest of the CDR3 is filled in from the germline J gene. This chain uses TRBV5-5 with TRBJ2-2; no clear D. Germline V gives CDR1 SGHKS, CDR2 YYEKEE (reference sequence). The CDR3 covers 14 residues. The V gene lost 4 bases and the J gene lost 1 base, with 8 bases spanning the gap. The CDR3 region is CASSPRGNTGELFF. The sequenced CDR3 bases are TGTGCCAGCAGCCCTCGAGGGAACACCGGGGAG.

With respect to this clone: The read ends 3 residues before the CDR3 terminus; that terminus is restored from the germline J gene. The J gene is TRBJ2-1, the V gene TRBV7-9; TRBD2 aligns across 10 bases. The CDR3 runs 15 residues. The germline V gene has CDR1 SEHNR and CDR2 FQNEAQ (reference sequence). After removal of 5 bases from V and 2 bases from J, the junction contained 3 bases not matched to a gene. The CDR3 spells CASSLLAGAYNEQFF. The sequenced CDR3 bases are TGTGCCAGCAGCCTGCTAGCGGGGGCCTACAATGAG.

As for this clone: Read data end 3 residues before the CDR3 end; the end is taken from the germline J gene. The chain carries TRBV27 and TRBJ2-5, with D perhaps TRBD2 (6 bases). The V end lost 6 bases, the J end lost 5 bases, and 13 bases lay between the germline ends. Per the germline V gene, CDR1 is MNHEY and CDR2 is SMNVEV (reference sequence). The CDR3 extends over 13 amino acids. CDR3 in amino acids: CASSPVGTETQYF. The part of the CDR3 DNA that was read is TGTGCCAGCAGCCCTGTGGGGACTGAGACC.

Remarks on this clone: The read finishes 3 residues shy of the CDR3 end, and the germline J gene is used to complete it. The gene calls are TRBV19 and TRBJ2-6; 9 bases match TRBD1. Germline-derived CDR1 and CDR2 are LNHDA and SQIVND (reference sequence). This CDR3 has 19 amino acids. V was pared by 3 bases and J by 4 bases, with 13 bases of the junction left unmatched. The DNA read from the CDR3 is TGTGCCAGTAGTATTAGGGGGGACAGGGTGAGGTCGGGGGCCAACGTC. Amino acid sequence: CASSIRGDRVRSGANV. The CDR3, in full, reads CASSIRGDRVRSGANVLTF.